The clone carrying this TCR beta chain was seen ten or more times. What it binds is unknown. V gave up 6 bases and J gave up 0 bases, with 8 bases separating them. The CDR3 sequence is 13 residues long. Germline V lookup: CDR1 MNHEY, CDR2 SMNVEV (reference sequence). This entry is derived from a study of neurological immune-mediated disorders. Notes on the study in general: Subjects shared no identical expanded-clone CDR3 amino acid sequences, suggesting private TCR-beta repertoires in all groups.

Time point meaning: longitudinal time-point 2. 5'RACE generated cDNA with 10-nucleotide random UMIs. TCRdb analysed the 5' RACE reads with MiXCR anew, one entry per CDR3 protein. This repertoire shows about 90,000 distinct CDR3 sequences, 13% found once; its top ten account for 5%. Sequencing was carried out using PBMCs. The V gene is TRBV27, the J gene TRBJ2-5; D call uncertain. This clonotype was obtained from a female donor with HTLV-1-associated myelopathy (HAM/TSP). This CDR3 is CASRLVNQETQYF. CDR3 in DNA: TGTGCCAGCAGACTCGTAAACCAAGAGACCCAGTACTTC.